This T cell receptor (beta chain) is from a study of lung T cells in sarcoidosis with Löfgren's syndrome (dated by TCRdb to the late 2010s). Some background on the complete study: Sarcoidosis was described as a granulomatous, mainly pulmonary disease marked by CD4+ T cell accumulation in bronchoalveolar lavage fluid. The repertoire analyses focused on Löfgren's syndrome patients.

With regard to this clonotype: Which antigen it targets is not known. A junction boundary mismatches the germline segment, possibly from a read error.

General conclusions and limits of the study: Sharing of TRAV12-1 and TRBV2 CDR3 motifs among multiple Lofgren's syndrome patients was reported, suggesting public CD4+ TCR repertoires. Analysis of alphabeta pairing showed that TRAV12-1 paired preferentially with TRBV2, and the TCRs formed by this pairing showed CDR3 homology. Recognition of a sarcoidosis-associated antigen was only suggested; the antigen itself remained putative and unidentified. Compared with control subjects, Lofgren's syndrome patients were reported to have TRAV12-1 and TRBV2 as the most expanded V gene segments.

Sequencer: Illumina MiSeq. The raw public reads went through TCRdb reprocessing: fastp at Q25, MiXCR clone calling, in-frame beta chains kept. Every entry covers one CDR3 protein and lists the most common genes and DNA from its rows. Present in this sample are approximately 20,000 distinct CDR3 sequences, about 20% of which were seen just once. 4.1% of the sample is held by the ten biggest clonotypes. The CDR3 contains 16 residues, cysteine and phenylalanine counted. Of the read, only the CDR3 DNA is kept; its 48 bases are in frame from base 1. The germline V gene sets CDR1 to SGHTA and CDR2 to FQGTGA.

The clonotype originates from a human donor with sarcoidosis (Löfgren's syndrome or another form), or a control subject (not recorded which). The rearranged segments are TRBV7-3 and TRBJ1-3; a tentative D call is TRBD1 (5 bases match). Sequenced sample: CD4+ T cells from PBMCs. The CDR3 reads CASSRNGGASGSTIYF. The DNA reads as follows: TGTGCCAGCAGTCGAAATGGCGGGGCCTCTGGAAGCACCATATATTTT.